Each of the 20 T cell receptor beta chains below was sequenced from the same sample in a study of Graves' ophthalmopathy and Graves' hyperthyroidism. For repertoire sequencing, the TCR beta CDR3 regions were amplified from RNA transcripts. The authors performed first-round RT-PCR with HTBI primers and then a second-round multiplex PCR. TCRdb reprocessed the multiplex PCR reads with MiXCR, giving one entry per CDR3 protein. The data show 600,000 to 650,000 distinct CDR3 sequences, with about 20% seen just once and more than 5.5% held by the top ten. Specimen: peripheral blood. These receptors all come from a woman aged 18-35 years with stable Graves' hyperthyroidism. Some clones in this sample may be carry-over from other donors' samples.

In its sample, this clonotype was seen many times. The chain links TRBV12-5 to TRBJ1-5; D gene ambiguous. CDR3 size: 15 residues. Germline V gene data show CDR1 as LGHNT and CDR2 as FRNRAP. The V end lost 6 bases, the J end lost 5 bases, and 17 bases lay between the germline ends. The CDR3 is CASGEVGSGDQPQHF. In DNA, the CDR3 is TGTGCTAGTGGGGAGGTGGGGTCGGGCGATCAGCCCCAGCATTTT.

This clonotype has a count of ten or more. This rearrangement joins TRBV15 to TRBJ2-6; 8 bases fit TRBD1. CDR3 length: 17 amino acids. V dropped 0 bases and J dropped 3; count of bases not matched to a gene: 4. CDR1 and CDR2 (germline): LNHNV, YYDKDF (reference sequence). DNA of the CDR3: TGTGCCACCAGCAGAGAAACAGGGGGTGATGGGGCCAACGTCCTGACTTTC. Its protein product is CATSRETGGDGANVLTF.

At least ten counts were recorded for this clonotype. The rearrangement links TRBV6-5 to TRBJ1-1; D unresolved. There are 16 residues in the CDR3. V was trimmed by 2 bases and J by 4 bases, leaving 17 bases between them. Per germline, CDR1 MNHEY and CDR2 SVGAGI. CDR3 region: CASSYVPTHQSTEAFF. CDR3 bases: TGTGCCAGCAGTTACGTCCCCACCCACCAGTCCACTGAAGCTTTCTTT.

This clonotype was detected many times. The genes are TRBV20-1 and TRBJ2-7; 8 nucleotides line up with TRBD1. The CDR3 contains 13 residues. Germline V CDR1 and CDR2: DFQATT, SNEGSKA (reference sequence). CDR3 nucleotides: TGCAGCATCAGCCCAGGGGGCCTGTGGGAGCAGTACTTC. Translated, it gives CSISPGGLWEQYF.

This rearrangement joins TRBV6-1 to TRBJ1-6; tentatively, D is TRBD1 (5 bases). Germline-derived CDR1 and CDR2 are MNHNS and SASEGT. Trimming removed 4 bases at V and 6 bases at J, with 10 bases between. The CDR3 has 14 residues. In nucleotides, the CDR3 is TGTGCCAGCAGTGTGGGACGGTTTAATTCACCCCTCCACTTT. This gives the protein CASSVGRFNSPLHF.

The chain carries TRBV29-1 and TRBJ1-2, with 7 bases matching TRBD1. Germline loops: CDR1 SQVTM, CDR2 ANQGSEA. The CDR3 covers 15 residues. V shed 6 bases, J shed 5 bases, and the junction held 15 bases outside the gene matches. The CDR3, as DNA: TGCAGCGTGGGCAACCCCGACAGGGTGGAATATGGCTACACCTTC. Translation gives CSVGNPDRVEYGYTF.

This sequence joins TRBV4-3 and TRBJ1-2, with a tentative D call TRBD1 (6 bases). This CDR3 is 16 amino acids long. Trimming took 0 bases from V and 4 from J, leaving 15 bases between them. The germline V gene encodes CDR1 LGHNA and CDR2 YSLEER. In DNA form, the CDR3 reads TGCGCCAGCAGCCAAGAGAGTGAGGGGGACTCCTATGGCTACACCTTC. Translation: CASSQESEGDSYGYTF.

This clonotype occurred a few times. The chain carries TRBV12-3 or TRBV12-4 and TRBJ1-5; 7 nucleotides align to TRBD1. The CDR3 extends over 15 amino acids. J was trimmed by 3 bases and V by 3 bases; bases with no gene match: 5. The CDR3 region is CASSFGTGANQPQHF. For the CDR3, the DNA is TGTGCCAGCAGTTTTGGAACAGGGGCCAATCAGCCCCAGCATTTT.

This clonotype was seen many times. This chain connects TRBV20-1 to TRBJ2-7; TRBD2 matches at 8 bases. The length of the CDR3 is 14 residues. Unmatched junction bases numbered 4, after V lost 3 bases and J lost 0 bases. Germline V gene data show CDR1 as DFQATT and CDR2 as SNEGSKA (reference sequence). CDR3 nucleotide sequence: TGCAGTGCTAGTCGAGCGGGAGCCTCCTACGAGCAGTACTTC. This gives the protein CSASRAGASYEQYF.

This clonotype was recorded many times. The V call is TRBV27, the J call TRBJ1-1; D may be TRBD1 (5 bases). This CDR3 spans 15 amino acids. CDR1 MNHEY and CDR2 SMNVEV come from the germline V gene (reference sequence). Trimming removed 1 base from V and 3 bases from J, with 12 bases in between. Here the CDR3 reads CASSLFPGGYTEAFF. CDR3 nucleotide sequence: TGTGCCAGCAGTTTATTCCCCGGGGGGTACACTGAAGCTTTCTTT.

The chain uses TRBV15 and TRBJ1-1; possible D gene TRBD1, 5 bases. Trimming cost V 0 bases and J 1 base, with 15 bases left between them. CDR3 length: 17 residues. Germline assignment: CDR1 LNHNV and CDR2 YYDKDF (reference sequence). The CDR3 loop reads CATSRDTLGTRNTEAFF. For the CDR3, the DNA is TGTGCCACCAGCAGAGATACATTGGGGACCCGGAACACTGAAGCTTTCTTT.

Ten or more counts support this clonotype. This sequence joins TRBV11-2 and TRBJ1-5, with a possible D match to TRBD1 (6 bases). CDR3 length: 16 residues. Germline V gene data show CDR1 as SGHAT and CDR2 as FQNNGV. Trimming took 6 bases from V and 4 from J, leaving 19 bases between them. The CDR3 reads CASSLNNRVGNQPQHF. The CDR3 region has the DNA TGTGCCAGCAGTTTAAATAACAGGGTTGGTAATCAGCCCCAGCATTTT.

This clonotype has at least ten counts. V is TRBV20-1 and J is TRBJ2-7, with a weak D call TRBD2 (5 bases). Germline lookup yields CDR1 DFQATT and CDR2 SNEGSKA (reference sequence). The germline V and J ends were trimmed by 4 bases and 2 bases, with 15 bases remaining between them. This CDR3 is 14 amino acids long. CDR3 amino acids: CSATDNRGPYEQYF. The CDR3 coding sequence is TGCAGTGCTACTGACAATCGCGGGCCCTACGAGCAGTACTTC.

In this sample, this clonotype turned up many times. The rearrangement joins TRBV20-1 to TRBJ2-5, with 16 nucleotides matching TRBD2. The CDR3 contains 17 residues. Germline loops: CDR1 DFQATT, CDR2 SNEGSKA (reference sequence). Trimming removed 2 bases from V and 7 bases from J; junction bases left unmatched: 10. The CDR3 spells CSARRTAGTSGGGTQYF. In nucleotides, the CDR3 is TGCAGTGCTAGACGGACAGCCGGGACTAGCGGGGGGGGGACCCAGTACTTC.

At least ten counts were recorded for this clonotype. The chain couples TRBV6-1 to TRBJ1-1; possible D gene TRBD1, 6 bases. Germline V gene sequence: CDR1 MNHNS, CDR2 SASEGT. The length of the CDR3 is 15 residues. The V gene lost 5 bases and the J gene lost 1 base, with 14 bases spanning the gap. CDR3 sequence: CASSPGDAANTEAFF. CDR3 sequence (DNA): TGTGCCAGCAGTCCAGGGGACGCGGCGAACACTGAAGCTTTCTTT.

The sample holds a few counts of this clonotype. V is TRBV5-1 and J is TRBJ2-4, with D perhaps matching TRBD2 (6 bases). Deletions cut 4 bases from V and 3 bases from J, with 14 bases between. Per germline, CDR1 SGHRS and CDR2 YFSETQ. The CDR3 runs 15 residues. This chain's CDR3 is CASSLGGSSKNIQYF. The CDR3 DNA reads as TGCGCCAGCAGCCTCGGAGGGTCCAGCAAAAACATTCAGTACTTC.

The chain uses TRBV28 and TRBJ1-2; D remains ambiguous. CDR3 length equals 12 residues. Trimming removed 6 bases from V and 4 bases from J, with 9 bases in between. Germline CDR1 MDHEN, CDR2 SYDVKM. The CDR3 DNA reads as TGTGCCAGCAGACGCCAGACCTATGGCTACACCTTC. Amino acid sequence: CASRRQTYGYTF.

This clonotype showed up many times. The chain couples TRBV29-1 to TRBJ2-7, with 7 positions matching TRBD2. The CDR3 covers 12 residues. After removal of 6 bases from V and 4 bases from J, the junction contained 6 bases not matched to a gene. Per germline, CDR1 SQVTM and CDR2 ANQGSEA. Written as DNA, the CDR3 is TGCAGCGTACGGGAGGATGGATACGAGCAGTACTTC. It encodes CSVREDGYEQYF.

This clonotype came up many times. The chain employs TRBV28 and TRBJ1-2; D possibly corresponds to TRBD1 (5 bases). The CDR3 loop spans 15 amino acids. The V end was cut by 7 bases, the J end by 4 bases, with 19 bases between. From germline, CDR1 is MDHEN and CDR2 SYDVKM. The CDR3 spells CASIGPGTDLYGYTF. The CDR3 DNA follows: TGTGCCAGCATAGGGCCCGGGACGGACCTCTATGGCTACACCTTC.

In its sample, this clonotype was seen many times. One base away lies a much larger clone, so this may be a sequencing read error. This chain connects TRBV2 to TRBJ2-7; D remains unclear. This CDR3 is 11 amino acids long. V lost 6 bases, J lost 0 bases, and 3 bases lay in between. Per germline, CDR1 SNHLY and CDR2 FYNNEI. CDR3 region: CASRFSYEQYF. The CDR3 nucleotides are TGTGCCAGCAGGTTCTCCTACGAGCAGTACTTC.